These 19 T cell receptor beta chains originate from one sample sequenced in a study of cytomegalovirus exposure and HLA in healthy donors. Measured with immunoSEQ multiplex PCR; TCRdb has only the in-frame clones, and not every one. There are about 130,000 clones in the sample; approximately 89% occur only once, and around 1.1% lies in the top ten. Sequencing was performed on PBMCs. Receptors originate from a young woman in good health and CMV-seronegative.

The rearrangement joins TRBV27 to TRBJ2-5, with 9 bases identical to TRBD2. V shed 5 bases, J shed 4 bases, and the junction held 8 bases outside the gene matches. This CDR3 has 15 residues. In germline, CDR1 is MNHEY, CDR2 SMNVEV (reference sequence). The CDR3, as DNA: TGTGCCAGCAGTCCTTCCCTTAGCGGGGGAGAGACCCAGTACTTC. As protein: CASSPSLSGGETQYF.

V is TRBV6-1 and J is TRBJ2-2; D remains ambiguous. The CDR3 sequence is 14 residues long. In germline, CDR1 is MNHNS, CDR2 SASEGT. V was pared by 7 bases and J by 3 bases, with 12 bases between. The CDR3 DNA sequence: TGTGCCAGCACCGCTAATCGGGACACCGGGGAGCTGTTTTTT. Amino acid sequence: CASTANRDTGELFF.

The chain couples TRBV5-1 to TRBJ1-2; D is perhaps TRBD1 (6 bases). V was pared by 0 bases and J by 3 bases, with 15 bases between. This CDR3 contains 16 residues. CDR1 is SGHRS and CDR2 is YFSETQ in the germline V gene. The CDR3 region has the DNA TGCGCCAGCAGCTTGGACCTGGGGGCGGTTGACTATGGCTACACCTTC. It is translated as CASSLDLGAVDYGYTF.

DNA for the CDR3: TGTGCCAGCAGTTTAACCGGGAGTCACGAGCAGTACTTC. Translating gives CASSLTGSHEQYF. V is TRBV28 and J is TRBJ2-7; D may be TRBD2 (6 bases). With 2 bases removed from V and 5 bases from J, the gap between germline ends came to 10 bases. The CDR3 sequence is 13 residues long. The germline V gene has CDR1 MDHEN and CDR2 SYDVKM.

The V gene is TRBV7-8, the J gene TRBJ1-2; 7 bases align to TRBD1. V gave up 2 bases and J gave up 6 bases; unmatched junction bases: 6. The CDR3 is made up of 14 amino acids. CDR1 SGHVS and CDR2 FQNEAQ come from the germline V gene. This CDR3 reads CASSLRQGPHGYTF. The CDR3 coding sequence is TGTGCCAGCAGCTTACGACAGGGTCCCCATGGCTACACCTTC.

In nucleotides, the CDR3 is TGTGCCAGCAGTTCTGACAGACAATTCAATCAGCCCCAGCATTTT. Amino acid sequence: CASSSDRQFNQPQHF. The V gene is TRBV28, the J gene TRBJ1-5; perhaps TRBD1 as D (5 bases). V dropped 4 bases and J dropped 3 bases, with 13 bases sitting between them. CDR3 length: 15 residues. CDR1 and CDR2 from the germline V gene are MDHEN and SYDVKM.

This clone was seen only once. The rearrangement uses TRBV7-2 and TRBJ1-3; 9 bases are shared with TRBD1. V dropped 5 bases and J dropped 0; count of bases not matched to a gene: 2. CDR3 size: 15 residues. Germline CDR1 is SGHTA and CDR2 is FQGNSA. As DNA, the CDR3 is TGTGCCAGCAGCCCGACAGGGGGCTCTGGAAACACCATATATTTT. Translating it yields CASSPTGGSGNTIYF.

The chain has TRBV6-1 and TRBJ2-2; D is uncertain. V lost 7 bases to trimming and J lost 7 bases, with 19 bases between them. The CDR3 spans 15 residues. Per germline, CDR1 MNHNS and CDR2 SASEGT. CDR3 region: CASTVQTISHGELFF. The CDR3, as DNA: TGTGCCAGCACAGTACAGACCATATCCCACGGGGAGCTGTTTTTT.

The V call is TRBV7-2, the J call TRBJ2-1, with D tentatively TRBD1 (6 bases). CDR1 is SGHTA and CDR2 is FQGNSA in the germline V gene. This CDR3 has 14 amino acids. V dropped 7 bases and J dropped 4 bases, with 14 bases sitting between them. The CDR3 DNA reads as TGTGCCAGCACTATTGATAGGGGGTACAATGAGCAGTTCTTC. Translating gives CASTIDRGYNEQFF.

CDR3 in amino acids: CASSLPQGSNQPQHF. DNA for the CDR3: TGTGCCAGCAGTTTACCCCAGGGTAGCAATCAGCCCCAGCATTTT. The chain carries TRBV28 and TRBJ1-5; a possible D gene is TRBD1 (5 bases). V shed 2 bases and J shed 0 bases, with 8 bases lying between them. Germline V gene sequence: CDR1 MDHEN, CDR2 SYDVKM. The CDR3 consists of 15 residues.

The rearrangement joins TRBV7-9 to TRBJ2-5; 14 bases agree with TRBD2. Losses at the gene ends were 7 bases for V and 5 bases for J; bases not matched to a gene: 15. The CDR3 runs to 18 residues. In germline, CDR1 is SEHNR, CDR2 FQNEAQ (reference sequence). The CDR3 bases are TGTGCCAGCACTCTAGGACTAGCGGGAGGAGGTGGGGTGGAGACCCAGTACTTC. It codes for CASTLGLAGGGGVETQYF.

The V call is TRBV7-9, the J call TRBJ2-6; tentatively, D is TRBD1 (6 bases). CDR1 and CDR2 from the germline V gene are SEHNR and FQNEAQ (reference sequence). This CDR3 is 15 amino acids long. V was clipped by 5 bases and J by 4 bases, with 12 bases between them. As DNA, the CDR3 is TGTGCCAGCAGCCTCAGGGGCCAGGGGGCCAACGTCCTGACTTTC. The encoded protein is CASSLRGQGANVLTF.

The chain recombines TRBV29-1 with TRBJ1-1; D uncertain. V lost 6 bases and J 4 bases, leaving 15 bases between the germline ends. The CDR3 is made up of 13 amino acids. Germline V gene lookup returns CDR1 SQVTM and CDR2 ANQGSEA. The CDR3 reads CSVAGRLGTEAFF. The CDR3 DNA reads TGCAGCGTCGCCGGGAGGTTGGGCACTGAAGCTTTCTTT.

On this clone itself: Given the absence of the conserved phenylalanine or tryptophan at the CDR3 end, a read error is likely. The limits of the CDR3 on the DNA are not certain, so only TCRdb's listed CDR3 is given. CDR3: CASSFGQGLSS. The chain links TRBV11-2 to TRBJ2-7; the table assigns TRBD1, which was not confirmed against the DNA. CDR1 and CDR2 from the germline V gene are SGHAT and FQNNGV. The CDR3 spans 11 residues, counting both ends.

This clone has a single count. The V and J genes are TRBV19 and TRBJ1-5, with 8 bases lining up with TRBD1. CDR1 is LNHDA and CDR2 is SQIVND in the germline V gene (reference sequence). This CDR3 spans 17 amino acids. Trimming removed 6 bases from V and 0 bases from J; junction bases left unmatched: 10. The CDR3 nucleotides are TGTGCCAGTAGAACGGCGGGACAGGTGTATAGCAATCAGCCCCAGCATTTT. Its translation is CASRTAGQVYSNQPQHF. Full variable domain (remainder filled in from reference TRBV19 and TRBJ1-5): DGGITQSPKYLFRKEGQNVTLSCEQNLNHDAMYWYRQDPGQGLRLIYYSQIVNDFQKGDIAEGYSVSREKKESFPLTVTSAQKNPTAFYLCASRTAGQVYSNQPQHFGDGTRLSIL.

The chain employs TRBV30 and TRBJ1-2; 8 bases are shared with TRBD1. The CDR3 contains 13 residues. Unmatched junction bases numbered 5, after V lost 4 bases and J lost 4 bases. The germline gives CDR1 GTSNPN, CDR2 SVGIG (reference sequence). The CDR3 DNA is TGTGCCTGGACACGAGGACAGGGCTATGGCTACACCTTC. It yields the protein CAWTRGQGYGYTF.

This clone was seen once. The rearrangement joins TRBV28 to TRBJ1-2, with no clear D. This CDR3 comprises 14 residues. V was clipped by 3 bases and J by 4 bases, with 12 bases between them. From germline, CDR1 is MDHEN and CDR2 SYDVKM. CDR3 nucleotide sequence: TGTGCCAGCAGTTTCGGTCACCTATCCTATGGCTACACCTTC. Translated, it gives CASSFGHLSYGYTF.

The chain links TRBV2 to TRBJ2-7; 11 positions agree with TRBD1. V lost 6 bases, J lost 3 bases, and 4 bases stayed unmatched. The V gene's germline CDR1 is SNHLY and CDR2 FYNNEI. This CDR3 is built from 14 residues. CDR3 nucleotides: TGTGCCAGCAGGCCGGGACAGGGGGGCTACGAGCAGTACTTC. It specifies CASRPGQGGYEQYF.

The chain combines TRBV7-9 with TRBJ1-2; TRBD1 agrees at 7 bases. CDR1 is SEHNR, CDR2 FQNEAQ, per germline (reference sequence). The V segment lost 4 bases and the J segment 8 bases; nucleotides outside the gene matches: 7. The CDR3 is made up of 13 amino acids. The CDR3 DNA reads TGTGCCAGCAGCTCGCAGACAGGGAGAGGCTACACCTTC. It codes for CASSSQTGRGYTF.